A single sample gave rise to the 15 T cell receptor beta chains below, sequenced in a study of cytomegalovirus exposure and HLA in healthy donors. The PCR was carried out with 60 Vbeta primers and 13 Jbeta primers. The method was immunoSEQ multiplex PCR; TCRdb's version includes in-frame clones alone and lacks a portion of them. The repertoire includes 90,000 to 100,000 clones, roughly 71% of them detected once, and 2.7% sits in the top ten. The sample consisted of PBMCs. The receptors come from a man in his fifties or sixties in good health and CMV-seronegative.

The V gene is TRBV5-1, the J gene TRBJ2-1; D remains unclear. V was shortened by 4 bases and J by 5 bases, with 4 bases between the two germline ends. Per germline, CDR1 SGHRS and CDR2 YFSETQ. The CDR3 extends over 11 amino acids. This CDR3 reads CASSANNEQFF. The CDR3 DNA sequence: TGCGCCAGCAGCGCTAACAATGAGCAGTTCTTC.

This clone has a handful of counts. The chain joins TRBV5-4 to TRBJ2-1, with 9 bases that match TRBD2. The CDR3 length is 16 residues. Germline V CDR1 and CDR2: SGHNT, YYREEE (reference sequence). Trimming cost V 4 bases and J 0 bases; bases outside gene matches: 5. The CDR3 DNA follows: TGTGCCAGCAGCCCTAATAGCGGGAGCTCCTACAATGAGCAGTTCTTC. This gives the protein CASSPNSGSSYNEQFF.

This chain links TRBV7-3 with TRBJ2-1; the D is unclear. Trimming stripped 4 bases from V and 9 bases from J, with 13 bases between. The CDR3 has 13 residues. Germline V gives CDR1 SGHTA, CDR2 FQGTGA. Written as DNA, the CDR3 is TGTGCCAGCAGCTACGCCAAATACGGTGAGCAGTTCTTC. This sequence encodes CASSYAKYGEQFF.

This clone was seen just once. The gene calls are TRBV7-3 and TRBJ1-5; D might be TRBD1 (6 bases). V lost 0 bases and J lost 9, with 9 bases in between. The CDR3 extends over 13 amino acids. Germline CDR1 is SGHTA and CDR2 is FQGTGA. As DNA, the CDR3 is TGTGCCAGCAGCTTAACGGACAGCTTGCCCCAGCATTTT. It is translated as CASSLTDSLPQHF.

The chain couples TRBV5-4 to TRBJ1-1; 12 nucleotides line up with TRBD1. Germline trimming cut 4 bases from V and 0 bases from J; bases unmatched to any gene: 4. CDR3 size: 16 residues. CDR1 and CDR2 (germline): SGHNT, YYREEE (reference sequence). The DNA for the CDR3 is TGTGCCAGCAGCCCCGGGACAGGGGGCGTGAACACTGAAGCTTTCTTT. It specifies CASSPGTGGVNTEAFF.

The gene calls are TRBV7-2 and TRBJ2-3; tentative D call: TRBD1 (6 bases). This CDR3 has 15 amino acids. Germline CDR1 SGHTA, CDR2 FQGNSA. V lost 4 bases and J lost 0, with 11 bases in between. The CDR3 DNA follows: TGTGCCAGCAGCTCCGACAGGACTAGCACAGATACGCAGTATTTT. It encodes CASSSDRTSTDTQYF.

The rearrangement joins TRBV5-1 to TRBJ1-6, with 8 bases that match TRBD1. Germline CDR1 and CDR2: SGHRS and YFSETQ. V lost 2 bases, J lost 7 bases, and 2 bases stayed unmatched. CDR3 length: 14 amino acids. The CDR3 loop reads CASSLQGENSPLHF. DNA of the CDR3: TGCGCCAGCAGCTTACAGGGGGAAAATTCACCCCTCCACTTT. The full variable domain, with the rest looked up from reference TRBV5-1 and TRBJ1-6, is KAGVTQTPRYLIKTRGQQVTLSCSPISGHRSVSWYQQTPGQGLQFLFEYFSETQRNKGNFPGRFSGRQFSNSRSEMNVSTLELGDSALYLCASSLQGENSPLHFGNGTRLTVT.

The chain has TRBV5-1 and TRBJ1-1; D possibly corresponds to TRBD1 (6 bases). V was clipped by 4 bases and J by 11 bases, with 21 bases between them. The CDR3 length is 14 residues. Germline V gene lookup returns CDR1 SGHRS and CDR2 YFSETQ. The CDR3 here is CASSNLGGQGGAFF. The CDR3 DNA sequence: TGCGCCAGCAGCAACTTGGGGGGGCAGGGTGGGGCTTTCTTT.

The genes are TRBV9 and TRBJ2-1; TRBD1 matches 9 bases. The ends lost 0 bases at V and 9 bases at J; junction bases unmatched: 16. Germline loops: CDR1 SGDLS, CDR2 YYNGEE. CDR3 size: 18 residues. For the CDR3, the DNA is TGTGCCAGCAGCGTAGAATCGGGGCGGACAGGGGTGGGTGGTGAGCAGTTCTTC. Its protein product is CASSVESGRTGVGGEQFF.

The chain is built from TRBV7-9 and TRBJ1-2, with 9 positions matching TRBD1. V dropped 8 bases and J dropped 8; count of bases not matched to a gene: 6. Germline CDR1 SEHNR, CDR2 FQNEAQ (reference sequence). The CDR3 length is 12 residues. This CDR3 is CASRGQGQGYTF. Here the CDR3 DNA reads TGTGCCAGCCGCGGACAGGGGCAAGGCTACACCTTC.

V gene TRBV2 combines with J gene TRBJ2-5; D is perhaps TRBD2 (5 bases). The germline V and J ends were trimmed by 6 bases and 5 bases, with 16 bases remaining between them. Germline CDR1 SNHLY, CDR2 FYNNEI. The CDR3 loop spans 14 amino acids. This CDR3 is CASREELDSETQYF. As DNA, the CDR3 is TGTGCCAGCAGGGAGGAGTTGGATTCCGAGACCCAGTACTTC.

CDR3 coding DNA: TGTGCCAGCAGCTTGTTGCAGAACTATGGCTACACCTTC. Its translation is CASSLLQNYGYTF. The V gene is TRBV5-6, the J gene TRBJ1-2; no definite D call. V lost 1 base to trimming and J lost 2 bases, with 6 bases between them. The CDR3 has 13 amino acids. Germline loops: CDR1 SGHDT, CDR2 YYEEEE.

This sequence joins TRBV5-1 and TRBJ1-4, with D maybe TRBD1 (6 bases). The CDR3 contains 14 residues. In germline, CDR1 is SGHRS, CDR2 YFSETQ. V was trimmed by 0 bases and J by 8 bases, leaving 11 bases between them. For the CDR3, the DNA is TGCGCCAGCAGCTTGGACACGGGGGGCGAAAAACTGTTTTTT. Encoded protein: CASSLDTGGEKLFF.

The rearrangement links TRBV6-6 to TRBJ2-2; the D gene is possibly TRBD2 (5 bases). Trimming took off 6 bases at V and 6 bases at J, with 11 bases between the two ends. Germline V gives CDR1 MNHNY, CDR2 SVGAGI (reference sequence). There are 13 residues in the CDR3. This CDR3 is CASRPLASGELFF. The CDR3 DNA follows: TGTGCCAGCAGACCTCTAGCATCCGGGGAGCTGTTTTTT.

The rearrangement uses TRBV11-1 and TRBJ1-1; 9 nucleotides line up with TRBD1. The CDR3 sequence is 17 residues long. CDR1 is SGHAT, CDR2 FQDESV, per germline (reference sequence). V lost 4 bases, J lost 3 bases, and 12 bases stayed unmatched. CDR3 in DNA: TGTGCCAGCAGCTCCGGACAGGGGACGGGTGTGGACACTGAAGCTTTCTTT. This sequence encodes CASSSGQGTGVDTEAFF.